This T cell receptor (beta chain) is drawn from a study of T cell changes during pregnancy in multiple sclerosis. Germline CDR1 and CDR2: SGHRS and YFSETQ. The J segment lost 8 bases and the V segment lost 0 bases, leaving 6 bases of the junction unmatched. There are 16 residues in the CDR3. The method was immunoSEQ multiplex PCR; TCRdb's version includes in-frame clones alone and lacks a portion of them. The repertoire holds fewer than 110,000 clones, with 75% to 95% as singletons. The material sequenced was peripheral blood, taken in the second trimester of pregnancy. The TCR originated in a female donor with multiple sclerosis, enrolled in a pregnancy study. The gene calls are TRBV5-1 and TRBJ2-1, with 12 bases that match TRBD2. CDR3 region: CASSLVPTSGSDEQFF. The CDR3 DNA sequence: TGCGCCAGCAGCTTGGTGCCGACTAGCGGGAGTGATGAGCAGTTCTTC.